The 25 T cell receptor beta chains below come from one sample, sequenced in a study of T cell repertoires in cytomegalovirus infection. Via MiXCR, TCRdb re-called the reads, giving one row per CDR3 protein. The data hold roughly 570,000 distinct CDR3 sequences, with about 40% observed a single time. The antigens for these receptors are not known. Sequenced here: cultured PBMCs, sampled from culture after CMV antigen stimulation. The receptor set was obtained from a human donor in good health (CMV status not recorded). Some clones in this sample may be carry-over from other donors' samples.

The table lists this clonotype with a count of one. The chain recombines TRBV12-3 or TRBV12-4 with TRBJ1-1, with D maybe TRBD1 (5 bases). The ends were cut back, 3 bases at V and 2 bases at J, with 13 bases in the middle. The CDR3 covers 15 residues. This CDR3 reads CASSLWGDANTEAFF. The CDR3 nucleotides read TGTGCCAGCAGTTTGTGGGGGGACGCTAACACTGAAGCTTTCTTT.

The chain uses TRBV7-9 and TRBJ2-5, with TRBD2 matching over 13 bases. Looked up from germline, CDR1 is SEHNR and CDR2 is FQNEAQ (reference sequence). The V segment lost 5 bases and the J segment 4 bases; nucleotides outside the gene matches: 10. The CDR3 is made up of 17 amino acids. The CDR3 DNA is TGTGCCAGCAGCCCCCGTAGAGGACTAGCGGGGGCAGAGACCCAGTACTTC. Translation: CASSPRRGLAGAETQYF.

CDR3 amino acids: CASSLERGSTGELFF. CDR3 sequence (DNA): TGTGCCAGCAGCTTAGAAAGGGGGAGCACCGGGGAGCTGTTTTTT. The rearrangement links TRBV7-2 to TRBJ2-2; a possible D gene is TRBD1 (6 bases). CDR1 is SGHTA, CDR2 FQGNSA, per germline. This CDR3 is built from 15 residues. V lost 1 base to trimming and J lost 4 bases, with 10 bases between them.

The CDR3 protein is CASRREGAGQPQHF. The DNA for the CDR3 is TGTGCCAGCAGAAGAGAGGGGGCGGGTCAGCCCCAGCATTTT. The chain combines TRBV12-3 or TRBV12-4 with TRBJ1-5; 7 bases match TRBD1. With V trimmed by 6 bases and J by 6 bases, 8 bases remained unmatched. There are 14 residues in the CDR3.

V usage is TRBV12-3 or TRBV12-4 and J usage is TRBJ1-4, with D unclear. The V gene lost 1 base and the J gene lost 3 bases, with 9 bases spanning the gap. The CDR3 runs to 15 residues. The CDR3 region has the DNA TGTGCCAGCAGTTTAGGTGGACGGCCTAATGAAAAACTGTTTTTT. Protein sequence: CASSLGGRPNEKLFF.

The rearrangement joins TRBV11-3 to TRBJ1-5; D might be TRBD1 (6 bases). This CDR3 contains 15 residues. V shed 5 bases and J shed 4 bases, with 15 bases lying between them. The V gene's germline CDR1 is SGHNT and CDR2 YENEEA. This CDR3 reads CASSPRRTENQPQHF. The CDR3 coding sequence is TGTGCCAGCAGCCCGAGGAGGACAGAGAATCAGCCCCAGCATTTT.

This clonotype was found a few times. The chain employs TRBV12-3 or TRBV12-4 and TRBJ2-2, with D perhaps TRBD2 (7 bases). The CDR3 extends over 14 amino acids. V lost 3 bases and J lost 6, with 11 bases in between. Here the CDR3 reads CASSFGGQAGELFF. The CDR3 DNA follows: TGTGCCAGCAGTTTCGGGGGGCAGGCCGGGGAGCTGTTTTTT.

This clonotype showed up just a few times. The gene calls are TRBV6-2 or TRBV6-3 and TRBJ1-2; TRBD1 is a possible D gene (6 bases). The length of the CDR3 is 14 residues. Trimming cost V 5 bases and J 5 bases, with 15 bases left between them. Germline V gene sequence: CDR1 MNHEY, CDR2 SVGEGT. The CDR3 is CASSHGRRGYGYTF. The CDR3 nucleotides read TGTGCCAGCAGTCACGGACGGAGGGGGTATGGCTACACCTTC.

The chain joins TRBV20-1 to TRBJ1-4, with D unclear. Trimming removed 0 bases at V and 4 bases at J, with 12 bases between. The germline gives CDR1 DFQATT, CDR2 SNEGSKA (reference sequence). The length of the CDR3 is 15 residues. CDR3 in amino acids: CSARDLQIHNEKLFF. In DNA, the CDR3 is TGCAGTGCTAGAGATCTACAGATCCATAATGAAAAACTGTTTTTT.

This rearrangement joins TRBV4-3 to TRBJ2-7, with D unresolved. Trimming stripped 1 base from V and 10 bases from J, with 14 bases between. CDR1 and CDR2 (germline): LGHNA, YSLEER. CDR3 length equals 13 residues. In DNA form, the CDR3 reads TGCGCCAGCAGCCAAGTTCCCCTCCGGGCCCAGTACTTC. Its translation is CASSQVPLRAQYF.

This rearrangement joins TRBV6-5 to TRBJ1-1; D gene unclear. Trimming stripped 3 bases from V and 1 base from J, with 6 bases between. The V gene's germline CDR1 is MNHEY and CDR2 SVGAGI. The CDR3 totals 13 residues. The CDR3 nucleotides read TGTGCCAGCAGTTATCTCGAGAACACTGAAGCTTTCTTT. Translating it yields CASSYLENTEAFF.

The chain employs TRBV5-1 and TRBJ2-1; TRBD2 aligns across 8 bases. Germline V lookup: CDR1 SGHRS, CDR2 YFSETQ. The ends lost 3 bases at V and 9 bases at J; junction bases unmatched: 11. The length of the CDR3 is 15 residues. The CDR3 reads CASSSASGGSFEQFF. DNA for the CDR3: TGCGCCAGCAGCTCTGCCAGCGGGGGTTCTTTTGAGCAGTTCTTC.

This clonotype turned up a few times. The V call is TRBV6-2 or TRBV6-3, the J call TRBJ1-1; no firm D call. The CDR3 is made up of 14 amino acids. Per germline, CDR1 MNHEY and CDR2 SVGEGT. The V and J ends lost 6 bases and 1 base respectively, with 12 bases between them. The CDR3 reads CASSPQHRNTEAFF. CDR3 sequence (DNA): TGTGCCAGCAGCCCCCAGCACAGGAACACTGAAGCTTTCTTT.

The chain uses TRBV20-1 and TRBJ1-2, with D possibly being TRBD1 (5 bases). Looked up from germline, CDR1 is DFQATT and CDR2 is SNEGSKA (reference sequence). Trimming stripped 5 bases from V and 8 bases from J, with 15 bases between. This CDR3 region has 12 residues. In DNA, the CDR3 is TGCAGTGCTGGAATGGGGGGGACCGGCTACACCTTC. Amino acid sequence: CSAGMGGTGYTF.

The CDR3 sequence: CAIRQDGELFF. In DNA, the CDR3 is TGTGCCATCAGACAGGACGGGGAGCTGTTTTTT. The V call is TRBV10-3, the J call TRBJ2-2, with D possibly TRBD1 on 5 matching bases. There are 11 residues in the CDR3. V lost 6 bases and J 7 bases, leaving 6 bases between the germline ends. The germline V gene has CDR1 ENHRY and CDR2 SYGVKD.

This clonotype was observed a few times. J is TRBJ2-7 and V is TRBV7-2, with D tentatively TRBD1 (6 bases). CDR3 length: 15 amino acids. V was trimmed by 3 bases and J by 4 bases, leaving 16 bases between them. Germline V gene lookup returns CDR1 SGHTA and CDR2 FQGNSA. The CDR3 nucleotides are TGTGCCAGCAGCTTTACGGCCACAGGGACATACGAGCAGTACTTC. Residues: CASSFTATGTYEQYF.

The sample holds a few counts of this clonotype. The V and J genes are TRBV10-3 and TRBJ2-1; TRBD2 matches at 13 bases. The CDR3 totals 20 residues. Unmatched junction bases numbered 14, after V lost 6 bases and J lost 0 bases. In germline, CDR1 is ENHRY, CDR2 SYGVKD. The CDR3 is CAISPTSGGGIRGSYNEQFF. CDR3 coding DNA: TGTGCCATCAGCCCAACTAGCGGGGGGGGCATTAGGGGCTCCTACAATGAGCAGTTCTTC.

This clonotype occurred many times. V and J are TRBV12-3 or TRBV12-4 and TRBJ1-1, with unresolved D. This CDR3 is 15 amino acids long. The V gene lost 2 bases and the J gene lost 6 bases, with 16 bases spanning the gap. DNA for the CDR3: TGTGCCAGCAGTTTAATGAGCAGCCCAGCGTCTGAAGCTTTCTTT. It encodes CASSLMSSPASEAFF.

Written as DNA, the CDR3 is TGTGCCAGCTGGACAGGATTGAACACTGAAGCTTTCTTT. It specifies CASWTGLNTEAFF. The chain combines TRBV18 with TRBJ1-1; 7 bases are shared with TRBD1. Germline V gene data show CDR1 as KGHSH and CDR2 as LQKENI. The CDR3 has 13 residues. V was pared by 7 bases and J by 0 bases, with 2 bases of the junction left unmatched.

This clonotype was picked up a small number of times. The chain has TRBV6-1 and TRBJ1-3; D might be TRBD1 (5 bases). The CDR3 has 15 amino acids. V was trimmed by 0 bases and J by 2 bases, leaving 8 bases between them. Germline values: CDR1 MNHNS, CDR2 SASEGT. This CDR3 is CASSEAGGAGNTIYF. CDR3 DNA: TGTGCCAGCAGTGAAGCAGGAGGGGCTGGAAACACCATATATTTT.

This chain joins TRBV5-6 and TRBJ2-5; D remains ambiguous. The CDR3 contains 15 residues. V lost 1 base, J lost 2 bases, and 12 bases lay in between. Germline-derived CDR1 and CDR2 are SGHDT and YYEEEE. CDR3 amino acids: CASSLFGGFQETQYF. The CDR3 DNA reads as TGTGCCAGCAGCTTGTTTGGCGGATTTCAAGAGACCCAGTACTTC.

This clonotype was seen only a few times. The CDR3 loop reads CASSSRGLTGSPLHF. CDR3 bases: TGTGCCAGCAGCTCTAGGGGACTTACAGGCTCACCCCTCCACTTT. V gene TRBV11-2 combines with J gene TRBJ1-6; tentatively, D is TRBD1 (5 bases). Germline CDR1 reads SGHAT; CDR2 reads FQNNGV. The V end was cut by 4 bases, the J end by 10 bases, with 17 bases between. The CDR3 spans 15 residues.

This chain connects TRBV20-1 to TRBJ2-1, with TRBD2 identical over 10 bases. J lost 2 bases, V lost 6 bases, and 4 bases had no gene match. There are 14 residues in the CDR3. Germline V CDR1 and CDR2: DFQATT, SNEGSKA (reference sequence). In nucleotides, the CDR3 is TGCAGTGCCCTTAGCGGGAGGACCTACAATGAGCAGTTCTTC. It is translated as CSALSGRTYNEQFF.

The V call is TRBV7-2, the J call TRBJ1-1, with D possibly matching TRBD1 (5 bases). The CDR3 is 13 amino acids. Germline values: CDR1 SGHTA, CDR2 FQGNSA. V was shortened by 7 bases and J by 4 bases, with 13 bases between the two germline ends. The CDR3 DNA sequence: TGTGCCAGCAACCTCCGGGGGGGCACTGAAGCTTTCTTT. Its translation is CASNLRGGTEAFF.

In the case of this clonotype: An end of the junction does not agree with germline; a read error may underlie this. The chain uses TRBV7-2 and TRBJ2-4, with 9 bases that match TRBD1. The germline V gene encodes CDR1 SGHTA and CDR2 FQGNSA. This CDR3 spans 14 amino acids. The CDR3 is CASSFDSRDRAEHF. The CDR3 nucleotides are TGTGCCAGCAGCTTCGACTCCCGGGACAGGGCGGAGCACTTC.